This T cell receptor beta chain was captured by sequencing in a study of CD8 T cells in ankylosing spondylitis (dated 2017 in TCRdb). Describing the broader study: The study profiled T cell receptor beta repertoires in healthy donors and ankylosing spondylitis patients to find disease-linked TCR variants. The full study cohort comprised some 27 ankylosing spondylitis patients and around 100 healthy donors. Peripheral blood was sampled, and synovial fluid was additionally collected from ankylosing spondylitis patients.

Worth noting for this clonotype: Its target antigen remains unknown. No qualities accompany the bases; no much larger clone lies one base away.

General study outcomes and caveats: Some TCR beta motif variants had previously been reported in synovial fluid and blood of reactive arthritis patients, which suggested common disease-initiation mechanisms. In peripheral blood, the disease-linked clones were found at relatively low frequencies and had a CD8+ phenotype. The disease-linked clones were reported as significantly enriched in matched synovial fluid samples from ankylosing spondylitis patients. Blood from ankylosing spondylitis patients appeared to be characterized by a TCR beta motif composed of roughly 8 highly homologous amino acid variants.

These reads were obtained on an Illumina HiSeq 2500. Quantitative 5'-RACE with molecular barcodes was used to prepare TCR beta libraries. The study's own analysis went as follows. Disease-linked TCR variants were identified with a new computational method built on a probabilistic model of VDJ rearrangement. TCRdb passed the public sequencing reads through fastp at Q25 and MiXCR, retaining productive beta sequences. Each record represents a unique CDR3 protein, reported with the most common genes and DNA among its rows. TCRdb, rather than the study authors, made the V and J calls. The sample table lists about 450,000 distinct CDR3 sequences, 25% to 30% of them with a count of one. The ten largest account for approximately 1% of the sample. Trimming removed 1 base from V and 6 bases from J, leaving 10 bases between the germline ends. Including the terminal cysteine and phenylalanine, the CDR3 comprises 14 residues. The sequence is cut down to CDR3 DNA, 42 bases in frame from base 1. In the germline V gene, CDR1 corresponds to SGHAT and CDR2 to FQNNGV.

The sample was blood, either unsorted or a sorted T cell fraction (not recorded which). The V and J segments used are TRBV11-2 and TRBJ2-1, with a weak D call of TRBD2 (6 bases match). The clonotype originates from a male donor with ankylosing spondylitis. The CDR3 loop reads CASSLGDSGNEQFF. The DNA is as follows: TGTGCCAGCAGCTTAGGGGACTCGGGCAATGAGCAGTTCTTC.